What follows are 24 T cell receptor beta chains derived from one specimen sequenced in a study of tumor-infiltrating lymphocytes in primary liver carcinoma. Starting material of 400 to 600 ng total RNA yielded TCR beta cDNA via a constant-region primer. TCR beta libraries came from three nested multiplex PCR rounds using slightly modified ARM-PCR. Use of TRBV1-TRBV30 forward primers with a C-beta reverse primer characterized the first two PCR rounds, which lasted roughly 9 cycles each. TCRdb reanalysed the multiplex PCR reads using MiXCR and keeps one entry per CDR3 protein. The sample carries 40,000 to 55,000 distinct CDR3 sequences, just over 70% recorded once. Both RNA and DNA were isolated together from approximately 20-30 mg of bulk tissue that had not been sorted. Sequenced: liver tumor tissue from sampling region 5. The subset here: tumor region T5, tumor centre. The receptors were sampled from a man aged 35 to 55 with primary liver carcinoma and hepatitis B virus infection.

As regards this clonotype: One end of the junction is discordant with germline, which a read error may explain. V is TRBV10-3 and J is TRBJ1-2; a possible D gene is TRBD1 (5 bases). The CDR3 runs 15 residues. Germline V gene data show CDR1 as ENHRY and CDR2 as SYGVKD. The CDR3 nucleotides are TGCGCCATCAGTGCAGGGAGAGTCCTTAACTATGGCTACACCTTC. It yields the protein CAISAGRVLNYGYTF.

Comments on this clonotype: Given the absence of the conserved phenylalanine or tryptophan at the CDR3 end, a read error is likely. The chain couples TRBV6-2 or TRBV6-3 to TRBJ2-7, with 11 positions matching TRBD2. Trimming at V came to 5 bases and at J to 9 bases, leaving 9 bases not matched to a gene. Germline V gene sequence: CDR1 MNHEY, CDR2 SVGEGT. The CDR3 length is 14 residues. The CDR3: CASSPTSGNSGQYS. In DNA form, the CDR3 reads TGTGCCAGCAGTCCGACTAGCGGGAATTCCGGGCAGTACTCC.

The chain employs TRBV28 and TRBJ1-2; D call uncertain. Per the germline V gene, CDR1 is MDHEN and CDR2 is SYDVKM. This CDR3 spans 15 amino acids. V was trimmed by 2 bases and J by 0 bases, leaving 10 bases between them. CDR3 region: CASSLLLDPNYGYTF. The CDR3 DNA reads TGTGCCAGCAGTTTACTTCTGGACCCTAACTATGGCTACACCTTC.

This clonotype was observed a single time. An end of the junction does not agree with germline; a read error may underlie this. The chain's CDR3 is CASNFSGKEQPQQF. The CDR3 nucleotides read TGTGCCAGCAATTTTTCAGGGAAGGAGCAGCCCCAACAATTT. J is TRBJ1-5 and V is TRBV6-5; possible D gene TRBD1, 5 bases. This CDR3 spans 14 amino acids. Germline CDR1 reads MNHEY; CDR2 reads SVGAGI.

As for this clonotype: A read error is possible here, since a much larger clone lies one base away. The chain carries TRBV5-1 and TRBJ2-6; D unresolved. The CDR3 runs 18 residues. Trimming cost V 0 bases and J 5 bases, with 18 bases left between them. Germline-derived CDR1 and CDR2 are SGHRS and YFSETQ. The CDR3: CASSLEVGCVGRANVLTF. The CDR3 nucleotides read TGCGCCAGCAGCTTGGAGGTAGGGTGCGTAGGAAGGGCCAACGTCCTGACTTTC.

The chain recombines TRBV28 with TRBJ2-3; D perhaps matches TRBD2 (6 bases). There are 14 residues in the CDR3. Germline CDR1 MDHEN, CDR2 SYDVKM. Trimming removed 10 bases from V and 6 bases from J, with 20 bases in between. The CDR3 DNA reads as TGTGCCAATAGGGGACTGGGGGTAATGGATACGCAGTATTTT. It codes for CANRGLGVMDTQYF.

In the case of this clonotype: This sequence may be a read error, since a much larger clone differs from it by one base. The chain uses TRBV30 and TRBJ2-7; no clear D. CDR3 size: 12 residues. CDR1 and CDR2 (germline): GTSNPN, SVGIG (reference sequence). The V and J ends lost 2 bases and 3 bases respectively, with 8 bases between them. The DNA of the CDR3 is TGTGCCTGGAGTAGAGTCAGCTACGAGCAGTACTTC. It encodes CAWSRVSYEQYF.

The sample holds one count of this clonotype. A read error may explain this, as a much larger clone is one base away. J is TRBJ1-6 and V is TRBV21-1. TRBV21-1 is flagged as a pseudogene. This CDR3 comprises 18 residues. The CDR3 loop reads CASSKEGHATLKNSPLHF. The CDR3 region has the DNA TGTGCCAGCAGCAAAGAAGGGCATGCTACCCTAAAAAATTCACCCCTCCACTTT.

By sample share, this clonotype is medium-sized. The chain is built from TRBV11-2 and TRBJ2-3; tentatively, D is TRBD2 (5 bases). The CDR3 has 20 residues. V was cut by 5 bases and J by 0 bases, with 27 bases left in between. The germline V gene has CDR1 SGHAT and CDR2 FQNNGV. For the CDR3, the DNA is TGTGCCAGCAGCCCCGATGACCCCCTGCAGATAGCGAGAAGCACAGATACGCAGTATTTT. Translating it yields CASSPDDPLQIARSTDTQYF.

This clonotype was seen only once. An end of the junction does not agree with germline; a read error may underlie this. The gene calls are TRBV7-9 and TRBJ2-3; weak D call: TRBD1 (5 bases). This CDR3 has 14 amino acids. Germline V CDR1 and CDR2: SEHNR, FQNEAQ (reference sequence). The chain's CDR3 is CASSLSRVPDTQYF. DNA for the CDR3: TGTGCCAGCAGCTTGAGCAGGGTGCCAGACACGCAGTATTTT.

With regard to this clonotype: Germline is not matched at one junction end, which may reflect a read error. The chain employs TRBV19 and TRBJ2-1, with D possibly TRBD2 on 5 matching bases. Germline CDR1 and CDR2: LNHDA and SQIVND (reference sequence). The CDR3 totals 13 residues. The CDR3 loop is CASTISGYNEQFF. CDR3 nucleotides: TGTGCCAGTACTATATCGGGGTACAATGAGCAGTTCTTC.

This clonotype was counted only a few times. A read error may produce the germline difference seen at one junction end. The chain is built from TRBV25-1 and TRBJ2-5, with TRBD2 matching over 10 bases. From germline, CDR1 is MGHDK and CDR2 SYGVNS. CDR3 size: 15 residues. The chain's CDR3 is CARSEWLAGEETQYF. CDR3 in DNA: TGTGCCAGAAGTGAATGGCTAGCGGGAGAGGAGACCCAGTACTTC.

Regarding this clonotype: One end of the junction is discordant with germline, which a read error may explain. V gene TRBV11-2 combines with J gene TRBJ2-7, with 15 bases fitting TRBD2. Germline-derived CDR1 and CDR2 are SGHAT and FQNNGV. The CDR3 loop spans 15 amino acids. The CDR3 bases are TGTGCCTGCAGAGGGACTAGCGGGAGGATCAACGAGCACTACTTC. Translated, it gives CACRGTSGRINEHYF.

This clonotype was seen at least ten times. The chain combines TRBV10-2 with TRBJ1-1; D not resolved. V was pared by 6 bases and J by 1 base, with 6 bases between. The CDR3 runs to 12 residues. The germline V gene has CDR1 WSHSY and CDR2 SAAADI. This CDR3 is CASRDPNTEAFF. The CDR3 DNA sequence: TGCGCCAGCAGGGACCCGAACACTGAAGCTTTCTTT.

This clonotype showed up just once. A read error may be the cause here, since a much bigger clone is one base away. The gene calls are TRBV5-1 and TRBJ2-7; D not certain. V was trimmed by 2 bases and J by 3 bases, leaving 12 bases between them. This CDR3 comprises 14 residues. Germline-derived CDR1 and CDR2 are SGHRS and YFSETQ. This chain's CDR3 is CASSFSRRGYEQYF. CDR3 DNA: TGCGCCAGCAGCTTTAGCAGGAGAGGCTACGAGCAGTACTTC.

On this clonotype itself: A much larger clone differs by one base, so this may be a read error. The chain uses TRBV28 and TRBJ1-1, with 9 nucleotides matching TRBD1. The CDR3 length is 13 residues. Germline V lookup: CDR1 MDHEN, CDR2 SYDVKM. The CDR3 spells CVSSRGQGGKAFF. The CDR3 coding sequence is TGTGTCAGCAGTCGGGGACAGGGCGGGAAAGCTTTCTTT.

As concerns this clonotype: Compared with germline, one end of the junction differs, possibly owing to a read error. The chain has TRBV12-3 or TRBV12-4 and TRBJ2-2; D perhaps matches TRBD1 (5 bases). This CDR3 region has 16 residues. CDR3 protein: CAGSLYPGSNTVELFF. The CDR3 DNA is TGTGCCGGCAGTTTATACCCAGGGTCCAATACCGTGGAGCTGTTTTTT.

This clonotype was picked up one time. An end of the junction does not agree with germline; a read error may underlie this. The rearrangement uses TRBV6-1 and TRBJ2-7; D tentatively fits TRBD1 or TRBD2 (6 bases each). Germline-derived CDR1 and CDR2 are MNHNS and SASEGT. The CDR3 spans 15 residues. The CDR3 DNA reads TGTGCCAGCACCCCTCGAAGGGGGGCGATACTCAAGCACTACTTC. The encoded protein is CASTPRRGAILKHYF.

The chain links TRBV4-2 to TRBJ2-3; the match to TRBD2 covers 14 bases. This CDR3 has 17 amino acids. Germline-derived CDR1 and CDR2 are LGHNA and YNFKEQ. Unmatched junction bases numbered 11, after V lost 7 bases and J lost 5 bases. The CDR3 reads CASNPGLAGGGIDTQYF. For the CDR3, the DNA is TGTGCCAGCAATCCTGGACTAGCGGGAGGTGGGATAGATACGCAGTATTTT.

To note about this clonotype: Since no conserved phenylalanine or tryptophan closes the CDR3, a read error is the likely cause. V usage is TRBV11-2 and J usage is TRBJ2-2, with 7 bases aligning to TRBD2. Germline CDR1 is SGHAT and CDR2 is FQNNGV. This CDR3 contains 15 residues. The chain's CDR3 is CTSSYGGGNVGELFY. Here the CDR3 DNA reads TGTACCAGCAGCTATGGGGGGGGGAATGTCGGGGAGCTGTTTTAT.

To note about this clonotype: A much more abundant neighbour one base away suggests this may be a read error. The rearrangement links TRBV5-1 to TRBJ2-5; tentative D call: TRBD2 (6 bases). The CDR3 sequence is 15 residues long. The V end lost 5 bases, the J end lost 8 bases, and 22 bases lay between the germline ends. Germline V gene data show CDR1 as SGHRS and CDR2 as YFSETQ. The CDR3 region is CASSEASGSGATQYF. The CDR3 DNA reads TGCGCCAGCAGTGAGGCGAGCGGGTCCGGCGCAACCCAGTACTTC.

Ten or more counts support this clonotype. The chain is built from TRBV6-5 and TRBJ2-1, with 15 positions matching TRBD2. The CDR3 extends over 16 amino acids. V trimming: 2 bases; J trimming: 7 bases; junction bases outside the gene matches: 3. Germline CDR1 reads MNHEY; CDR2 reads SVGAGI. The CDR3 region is CASSYTGLAGGNEQFF. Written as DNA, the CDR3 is TGTGCCAGCAGTTACACGGGACTAGCGGGGGGTAATGAGCAGTTCTTC.

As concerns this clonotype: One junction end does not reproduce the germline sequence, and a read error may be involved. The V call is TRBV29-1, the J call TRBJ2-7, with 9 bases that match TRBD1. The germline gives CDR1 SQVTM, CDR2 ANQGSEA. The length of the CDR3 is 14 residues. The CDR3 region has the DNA TGCAGTGTTATAACAGGGGGCAACCCCTACGAGCAGCACTTC. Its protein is CSVITGGNPYEQHF.

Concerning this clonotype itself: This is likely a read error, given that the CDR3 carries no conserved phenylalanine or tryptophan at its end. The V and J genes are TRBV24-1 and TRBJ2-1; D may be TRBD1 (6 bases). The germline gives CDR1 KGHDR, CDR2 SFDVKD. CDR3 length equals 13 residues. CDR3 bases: TGCGCCACCAGTGGTAAGGACAGAAGGGAGCAGTTCCTC. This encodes CATSGKDRREQFL.